A selection of T cell receptor beta chains follows, all from one sample in a study of regulatory T cells. Clones were sequenced by immunoSEQ multiplex PCR, and TCRdb holds only the in-frame ones, with some missing. This table has tens of thousands of clones, more than 85% appearing once. Input material: CD8+ T cells sorted from blood. The receptors shown here come from a child aged 2 to 10 with CD3G deficiency. CDR3s include the opening cysteine and the closing phenylalanine or tryptophan. D genes are given only for firm matches. Clone size is stated in some rows and not others, as once, few, many or a class when expanded.

.	TRBJ1-2	TRBV5-1	TRBD1	CASSLGQLTGYTF	TGCGCCAGCAGCCTGGGACAGCTCACTGGCTACACCTTC
.	TRBJ2-7	TRBV6-6	.	CASSWEYGYEQYF	TGTGCCAGCAGTTGGGAGTATGGCTACGAGCAGTACTTC
.	TRBJ2-5	TRBV6-4	TRBD2	CASSDRNGRMGQETQYF	TGTGCCAGCAGTGACCGTAACGGGAGGATGGGGCAAGAGACCCAGTACTTC
.	TRBJ2-1	TRBV19	.	CASSMTGFAYNEQFF	TGTGCCAGTAGTATGACGGGGTTTGCCTACAATGAGCAGTTCTTC
.	TRBJ1-1	TRBV6-5	TRBD1	CATSLGQGGTEAFF	TGTGCCACCTCCCTAGGACAGGGAGGCACTGAAGCTTTCTTT
.	TRBJ2-1	TRBV28	.	CASSYAGPAHEQFF	TGTGCCAGCAGTTATGCCGGGCCCGCCCATGAGCAGTTCTTC
.	TRBJ1-2	TRBV28	TRBD1	CASSPLTGGNYGYTF	TGTGCCAGCAGTCCTCTGACAGGGGGTAACTATGGCTACACCTTC
.	TRBJ2-7	TRBV6-1	.	CASSELGAHYEQYF	TGTGCCAGCAGTGAACTGGGGGCTCACTACGAGCAGTACTTC
once	TRBJ2-3	TRBV28	.	CASSGPLRTDTQYF	TGTGCCAGCTCTGGGCCTCTCCGGACAGATACGCAGTATTTT
.	TRBJ2-3	TRBV6-1	.	CASSDWRGYTDTQYF	TGTGCCAGCAGTGATTGGCGGGGTTACACAGATACGCAGTATTTT
.	TRBJ2-7	TRBV19	.	CASSMGSTSEQYF	TGTGCCAGTAGTATGGGGTCGACTTCCGAGCAGTACTTC